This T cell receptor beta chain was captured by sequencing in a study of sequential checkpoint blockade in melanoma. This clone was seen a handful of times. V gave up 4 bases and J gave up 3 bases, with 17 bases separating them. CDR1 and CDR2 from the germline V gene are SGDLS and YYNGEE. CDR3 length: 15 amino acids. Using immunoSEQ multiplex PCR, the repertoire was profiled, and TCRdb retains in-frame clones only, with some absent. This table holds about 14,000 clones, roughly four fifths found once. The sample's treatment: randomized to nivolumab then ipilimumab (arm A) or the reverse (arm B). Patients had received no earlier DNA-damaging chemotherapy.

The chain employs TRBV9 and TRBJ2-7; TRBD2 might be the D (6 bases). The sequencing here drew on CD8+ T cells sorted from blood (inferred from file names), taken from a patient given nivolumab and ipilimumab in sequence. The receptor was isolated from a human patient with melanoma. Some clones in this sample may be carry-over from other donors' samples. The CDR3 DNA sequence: TGTGCCAGCAGCTTTCGGGACTGGGGGGACTACGAGCAGTACTTC. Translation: CASSFRDWGDYEQYF.